Shown below are 16 T cell receptor beta chains from a single sample sequenced in a study of beta chain features in type 1 diabetes. The entirety of the isolated RNA underwent reverse transcription, so expressed TCRB transcripts were sequenced. Method: immunoSEQ multiplex PCR; TCRdb's copy keeps in-frame clones and lacks some. Here the sample spans more than 300,000 clones, about 16% being singletons. The sample comprised naive CD4+ T cells from blood. All receptors derive from a woman under 30 in good health.

This clone was seen a handful of times. This chain joins TRBV30 and TRBJ2-1; D not certain. The V gene lost 5 bases and the J gene lost 5 bases, with 16 bases spanning the gap. This CDR3 is 14 amino acids long. Germline CDR1 GTSNPN, CDR2 SVGIG (reference sequence). CDR3 sequence: CAWGWKRPDNEQFF. The CDR3 bases are TGTGCCTGGGGGTGGAAGAGGCCGGACAATGAGCAGTTCTTC.

This sequence joins TRBV28 and TRBJ1-4; D is unresolved. V lost 6 bases to trimming and J lost 7 bases, with 9 bases between them. This CDR3 contains 12 residues. Germline CDR1 and CDR2: MDHEN and SYDVKM. CDR3 in DNA: TGTGCCAGCAGCTGGCAAACTGAAAAACTGTTTTTT. Its translation: CASSWQTEKLFF.

The V and J genes are TRBV28 and TRBJ1-5; TRBD1 is a possible D gene (6 bases). This CDR3 is 15 amino acids long. V was clipped by 3 bases and J by 5 bases, with 14 bases between them. Germline V gives CDR1 MDHEN, CDR2 SYDVKM. The CDR3 sequence: CASSFRGTPDQPQHF. CDR3 nucleotides: TGTGCCAGCAGTTTCCGTGGGACACCCGATCAGCCCCAGCATTTT.

The chain employs TRBV28 and TRBJ1-2; D is uncertain. The CDR3 consists of 14 residues. The germline V gene encodes CDR1 MDHEN and CDR2 SYDVKM. Trimming stripped 4 bases from V and 2 bases from J, with 11 bases between. This CDR3 reads CASSSGILNYGYTF. CDR3 in DNA: TGTGCCAGCAGTTCCGGGATACTAAACTATGGCTACACCTTC.

This clone has a handful of counts. J is TRBJ2-3 and V is TRBV7-2, with 10 bases identical to TRBD2. The CDR3 contains 14 residues. The ends lost 3 bases at V and 6 bases at J; junction bases unmatched: 3. In germline, CDR1 is SGHTA, CDR2 FQGNSA. As DNA, the CDR3 is TGTGCCAGCAGCTTCGGGACTAGCGCCGATACGCAGTATTTT. It yields the protein CASSFGTSADTQYF.

The V call is TRBV7-2, the J call TRBJ1-1; D is unclear. CDR1 is SGHTA and CDR2 is FQGNSA in the germline V gene. The length of the CDR3 is 12 residues. V was pared by 5 bases and J by 4 bases, with 8 bases between. The DNA for the CDR3 is TGTGCCAGCAGCCGTAGCCGCACTGAAGCTTTCTTT. Protein product: CASSRSRTEAFF.

The rearrangement joins TRBV30 to TRBJ1-5; maybe TRBD1 (5 bases). Trimming pared 3 bases from V and 5 bases from J, leaving 11 bases between. Germline CDR1 reads GTSNPN; CDR2 reads SVGIG (reference sequence). The CDR3 contains 13 residues. Here the CDR3 reads CAWSRREDQPQHF. The DNA for the CDR3 is TGTGCCTGGAGCCGCAGGGAAGATCAGCCCCAGCATTTT.

The chain combines TRBV5-1 with TRBJ2-1; TRBD2 aligns across 8 bases. V was clipped by 4 bases and J by 6 bases; unmatched bases: 6. Germline V gene data show CDR1 as SGHRS and CDR2 as YFSETQ. The CDR3 contains 14 residues. The CDR3 is CASSITSGSNEQFF. CDR3 nucleotide sequence: TGCGCCAGCAGCATAACTAGCGGCAGCAATGAGCAGTTCTTC.

The CDR3 here is CATRTAGESPLHF. In nucleotides, the CDR3 is TGTGCCACTAGAACGGCAGGGGAATCACCCCTCCACTTT. The chain carries TRBV7-2 and TRBJ1-6; perhaps TRBD1 as D (6 bases). The germline V gene has CDR1 SGHTA and CDR2 FQGNSA. The CDR3 is 13 residues long. V lost 10 bases to trimming and J lost 10 bases, with 17 bases between them.

This clone was seen a handful of times. The CDR3 DNA sequence: TGTGCCAGCAGCTGGGACAGGGGGCACTACAATGAGCAGTTCTTC. This encodes CASSWDRGHYNEQFF. This chain uses TRBV7-2 with TRBJ2-1, with TRBD1 matching 12 bases. The V gene end was trimmed by 4 bases and the J gene end by 3 bases; junction bases not matched to a gene: 1. Germline V CDR1 and CDR2: SGHTA, FQGNSA. The length of the CDR3 is 15 residues.

In its sample, this clone was seen a few times. The chain combines TRBV7-9 with TRBJ2-5; D call uncertain. The V end was cut by 2 bases, the J end by 2 bases, with 6 bases between. Germline loops: CDR1 SEHNR, CDR2 FQNEAQ (reference sequence). CDR3 length: 13 residues. CDR3 DNA: TGTGCCAGCAGCTTAAACTGGCAAGAGACCCAGTACTTC. This sequence encodes CASSLNWQETQYF. The whole variable domain, filled in from reference TRBV7-9 and TRBJ2-5, reads DTGVSQNPRHKITKRGQNVTFRCDPISEHNRLYWYRQTLGQGPEFLTYFQNEAQLEKSRLLSDRFSAERPKGSFSTLEIQRTEQGDSAMYLCASSLNWQETQYFGPGTRLLVL.

This chain links TRBV29-1 with TRBJ2-3, with D uncertain. CDR3 length: 12 residues. The ends were cut back, 3 bases at V and 6 bases at J, with 10 bases in the middle. CDR1 SQVTM and CDR2 ANQGSEA come from the germline V gene. The CDR3 DNA reads TGCAGCGTTGAGGCAGAAGTGGATACGCAGTATTTT. Translation: CSVEAEVDTQYF.

This clone was counted a few times. The chain carries TRBV14 and TRBJ2-7; 10 bases agree with TRBD2. Germline assignment: CDR1 SGHDN and CDR2 FVKESK. This CDR3 is 15 amino acids long. With V trimmed by 6 bases and J by 6 bases, 11 bases remained unmatched. CDR3 loop: CASRYKLAGEFEQYF. The CDR3 DNA reads TGTGCCAGCAGGTATAAGCTAGCGGGAGAGTTCGAGCAGTACTTC.

The table lists this clone with a few counts. The chain recombines TRBV5-4 with TRBJ2-2; tentative D call: TRBD1 (5 bases). The CDR3 sequence is 14 residues long. Trimming cost V 5 bases and J 6 bases, with 14 bases left between them. The germline V gene has CDR1 SGHNT and CDR2 YYREEE (reference sequence). Here the CDR3 DNA reads TGTGCCAGCAGACTCACCCAGGGCCCCGGGGAGCTGTTTTTT. Residues: CASRLTQGPGELFF.

This clone came up a few times. The V gene is TRBV29-1, the J gene TRBJ1-1; possibly TRBD1 for D (6 bases). Trimming stripped 5 bases from V and 4 bases from J, with 17 bases between. The V gene's germline CDR1 is SQVTM and CDR2 ANQGSEA. The CDR3 runs 14 residues. The CDR3 sequence is CSVRLQGFPTEAFF. The DNA for the CDR3 is TGCAGCGTTCGTTTACAGGGTTTCCCCACTGAAGCTTTCTTT.

There are a few counts of this clone. V is TRBV29-1 and J is TRBJ2-1; D might be TRBD2 (5 bases). The germline V gene has CDR1 SQVTM and CDR2 ANQGSEA. The CDR3 is 15 amino acids. Trimming left V 7 bases short and J 0 bases short, with 16 bases between. This chain's CDR3 is CSAERIGVSYNEQFF. The CDR3 nucleotides read TGCAGCGCCGAGAGGATCGGGGTCTCCTACAATGAGCAGTTCTTC.